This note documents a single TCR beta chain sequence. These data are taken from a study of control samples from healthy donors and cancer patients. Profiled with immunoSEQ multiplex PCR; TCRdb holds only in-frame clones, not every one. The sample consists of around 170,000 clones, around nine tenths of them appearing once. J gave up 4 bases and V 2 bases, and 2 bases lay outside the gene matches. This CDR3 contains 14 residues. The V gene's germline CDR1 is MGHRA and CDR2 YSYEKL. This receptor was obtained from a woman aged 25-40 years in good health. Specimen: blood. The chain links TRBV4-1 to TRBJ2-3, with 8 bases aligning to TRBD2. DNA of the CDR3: TGCGCCAGCAGCCAACAAGCGGGAGCAGATACGCAGTATTTT. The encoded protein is CASSQQAGADTQYF.